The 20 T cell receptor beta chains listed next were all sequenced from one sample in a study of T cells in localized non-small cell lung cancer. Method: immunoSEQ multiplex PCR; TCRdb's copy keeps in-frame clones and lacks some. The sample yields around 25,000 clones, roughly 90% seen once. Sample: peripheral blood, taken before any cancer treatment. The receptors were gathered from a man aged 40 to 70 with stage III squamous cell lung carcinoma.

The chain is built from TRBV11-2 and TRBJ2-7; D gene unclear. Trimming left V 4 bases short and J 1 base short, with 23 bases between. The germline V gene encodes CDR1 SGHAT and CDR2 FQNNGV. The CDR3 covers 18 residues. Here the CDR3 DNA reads TGTGCCAGCAGCTCGCCGACTCTCCCTAGTCCGTATTCCTACGAGCAGTACTTC. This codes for CASSSPTLPSPYSYEQYF.

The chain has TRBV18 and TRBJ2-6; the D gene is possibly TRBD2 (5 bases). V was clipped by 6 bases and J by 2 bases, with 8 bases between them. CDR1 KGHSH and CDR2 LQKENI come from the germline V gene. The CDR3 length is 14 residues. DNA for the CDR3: TGTGCCAGCTCCGAGGGAGCTGGGGCCAACGTCCTGACTTTC. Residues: CASSEGAGANVLTF.

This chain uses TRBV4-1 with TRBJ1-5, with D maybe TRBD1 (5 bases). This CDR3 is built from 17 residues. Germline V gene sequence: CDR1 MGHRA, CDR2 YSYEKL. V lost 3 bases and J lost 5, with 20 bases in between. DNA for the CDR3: TGCGCCAGCAGCCAGATGGGCCTTAGGCGGGGGTATCAGCCCCAGCATTTT. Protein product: CASSQMGLRRGYQPQHF.

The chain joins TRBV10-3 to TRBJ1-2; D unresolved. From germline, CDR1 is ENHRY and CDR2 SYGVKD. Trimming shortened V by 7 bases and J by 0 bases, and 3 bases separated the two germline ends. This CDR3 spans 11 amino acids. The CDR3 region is CAINSNYGYTF. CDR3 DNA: TGTGCCATCAATTCTAACTATGGCTACACCTTC.

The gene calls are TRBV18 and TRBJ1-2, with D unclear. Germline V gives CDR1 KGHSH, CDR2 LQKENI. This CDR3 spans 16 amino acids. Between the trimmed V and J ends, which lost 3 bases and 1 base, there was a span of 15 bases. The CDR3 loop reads CASSPVDGQINYGYTF. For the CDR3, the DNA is TGTGCCAGCTCACCGGTCGACGGCCAGATTAACTATGGCTACACCTTC.

The CDR3 loop reads CASSLAGSSGNTIYF. CDR3 nucleotide sequence: TGTGCCAGCAGCTTAGCCGGCAGCTCTGGAAACACCATATATTTT. The chain has TRBV7-9 and TRBJ1-3, with no clear D. Trimming removed 0 bases at V and 0 bases at J, with 6 bases between. The CDR3 totals 15 residues. The V gene's germline CDR1 is SEHNR and CDR2 FQNEAQ (reference sequence).

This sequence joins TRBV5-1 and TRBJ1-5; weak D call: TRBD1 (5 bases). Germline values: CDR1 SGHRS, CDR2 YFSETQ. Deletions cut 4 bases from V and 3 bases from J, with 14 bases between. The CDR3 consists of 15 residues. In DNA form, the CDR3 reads TGCGCCAGCAGCCAGGGCCCAGTGAACAATCAGCCCCAGCATTTT. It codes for CASSQGPVNNQPQHF. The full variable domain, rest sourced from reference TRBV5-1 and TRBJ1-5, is KAGVTQTPRYLIKTRGQQVTLSCSPISGHRSVSWYQQTPGQGLQFLFEYFSETQRNKGNFPGRFSGRQFSNSRSEMNVSTLELGDSALYLCASSQGPVNNQPQHFGDGTRLSIL.

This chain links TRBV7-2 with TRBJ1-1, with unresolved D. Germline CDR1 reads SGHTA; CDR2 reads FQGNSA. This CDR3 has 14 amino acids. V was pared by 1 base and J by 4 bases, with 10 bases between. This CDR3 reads CASSLEGALTEAFF. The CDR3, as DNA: TGTGCCAGCAGCTTAGAGGGTGCACTCACTGAAGCTTTCTTT.

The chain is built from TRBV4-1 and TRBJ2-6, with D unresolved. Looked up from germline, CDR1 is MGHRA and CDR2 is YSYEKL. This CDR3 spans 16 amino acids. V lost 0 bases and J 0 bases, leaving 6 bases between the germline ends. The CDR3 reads CASSQDEASGANVLTF. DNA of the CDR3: TGCGCCAGCAGCCAAGATGAGGCCTCTGGGGCCAACGTCCTGACTTTC.

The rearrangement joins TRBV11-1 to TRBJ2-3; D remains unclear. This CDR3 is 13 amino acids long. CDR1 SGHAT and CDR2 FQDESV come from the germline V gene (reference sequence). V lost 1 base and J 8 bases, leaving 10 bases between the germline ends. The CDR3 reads CASSLVAWGTQYF. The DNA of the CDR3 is TGTGCCAGCAGCTTAGTCGCGTGGGGTACGCAGTATTTT.

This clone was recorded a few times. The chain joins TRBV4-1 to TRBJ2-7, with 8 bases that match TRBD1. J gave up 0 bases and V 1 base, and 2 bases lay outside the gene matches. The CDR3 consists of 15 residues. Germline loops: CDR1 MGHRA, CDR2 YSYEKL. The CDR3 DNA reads TGCGCCAGCAGCCAAGTGGACAGGGCCTCCTACGAGCAGTACTTC. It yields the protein CASSQVDRASYEQYF.

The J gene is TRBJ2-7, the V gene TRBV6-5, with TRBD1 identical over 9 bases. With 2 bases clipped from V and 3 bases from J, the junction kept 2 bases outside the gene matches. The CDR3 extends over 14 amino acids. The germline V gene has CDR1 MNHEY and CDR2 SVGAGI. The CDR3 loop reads CASSYDRGNYEQYF. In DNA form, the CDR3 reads TGTGCCAGCAGTTACGACAGGGGGAACTACGAGCAGTACTTC.

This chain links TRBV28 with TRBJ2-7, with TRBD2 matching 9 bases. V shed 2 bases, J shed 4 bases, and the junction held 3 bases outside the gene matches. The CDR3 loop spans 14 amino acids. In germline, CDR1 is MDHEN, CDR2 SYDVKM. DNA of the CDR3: TGTGCCAGCAGTTTACCAGCGGGAGGTTACGAGCAGTACTTC. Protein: CASSLPAGGYEQYF. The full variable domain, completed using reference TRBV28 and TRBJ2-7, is DVKVTQSSRYLVKRTGEKVFLECVQDMDHENMFWYRQDPGLGLRLIYFSYDVKMKEKGDIPEGYSVSREKKERFSLILESASTNQTSMYLCASSLPAGGYEQYFGPGTRLTVT.

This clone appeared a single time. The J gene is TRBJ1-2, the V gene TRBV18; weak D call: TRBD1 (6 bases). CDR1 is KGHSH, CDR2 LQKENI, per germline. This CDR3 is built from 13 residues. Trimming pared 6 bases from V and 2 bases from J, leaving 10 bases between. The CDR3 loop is CASSLDRNYGYTF. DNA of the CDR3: TGTGCCAGCTCCCTTGACAGGAACTATGGCTACACCTTC.

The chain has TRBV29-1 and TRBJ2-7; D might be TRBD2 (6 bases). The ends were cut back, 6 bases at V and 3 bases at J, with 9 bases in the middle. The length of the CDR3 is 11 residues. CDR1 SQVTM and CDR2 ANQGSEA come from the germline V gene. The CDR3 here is CSVAGSYEQYF. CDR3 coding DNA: TGCAGCGTCGCCGGGAGCTACGAGCAGTACTTC.

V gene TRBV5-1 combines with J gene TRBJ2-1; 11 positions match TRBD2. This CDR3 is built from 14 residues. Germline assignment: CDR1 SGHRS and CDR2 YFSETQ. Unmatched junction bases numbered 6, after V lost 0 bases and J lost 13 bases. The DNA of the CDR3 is TGCGCCAGCAGCTTGGATCTAGCGGGAGGTCGACAGTTCTTC. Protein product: CASSLDLAGGRQFF.

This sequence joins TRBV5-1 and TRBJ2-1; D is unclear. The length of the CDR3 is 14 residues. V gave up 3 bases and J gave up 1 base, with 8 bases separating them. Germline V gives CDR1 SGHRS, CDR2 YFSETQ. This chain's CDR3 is CASSSESSYNEQFF. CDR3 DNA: TGCGCCAGCAGCTCCGAATCTTCCTACAATGAGCAGTTCTTC.

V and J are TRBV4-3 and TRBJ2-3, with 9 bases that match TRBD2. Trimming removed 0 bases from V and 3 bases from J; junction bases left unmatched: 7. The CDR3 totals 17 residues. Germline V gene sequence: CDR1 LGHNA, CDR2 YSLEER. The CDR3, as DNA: TGCGCCAGCAGCCAAGATGGTAGCGGGAGATTAACAGATACGCAGTATTTT. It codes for CASSQDGSGRLTDTQYF.

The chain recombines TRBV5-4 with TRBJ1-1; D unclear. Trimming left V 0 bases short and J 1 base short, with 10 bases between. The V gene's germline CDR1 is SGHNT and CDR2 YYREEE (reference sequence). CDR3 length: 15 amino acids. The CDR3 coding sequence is TGTGCCAGCAGCTTGGCTGGGGATTCGAACACTGAAGCTTTCTTT. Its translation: CASSLAGDSNTEAFF. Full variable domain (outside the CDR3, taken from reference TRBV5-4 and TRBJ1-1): ETGVTQSPTHLIKTRGQQVTLRCSSQSGHNTVSWYQQALGQGPQFIFQYYREEENGRGNFPPRFSGLQFPNYSSELNVNALELDDSALYLCASSLAGDSNTEAFFGQGTRLTVV.

CDR3 DNA: TGTGCCAGCAGGAGCTTCACTGAAGCTTTCTTT. Residues: CASRSFTEAFF. This chain connects TRBV6-5 to TRBJ1-1; no definite D call. From germline, CDR1 is MNHEY and CDR2 SVGAGI. V was cut by 6 bases and J by 4 bases, with 6 bases left in between. The CDR3 has 11 amino acids.